This T cell receptor beta chain is drawn from a study of cytomegalovirus exposure and HLA in healthy donors. Points on this clone: Antigen specificity is unknown.

The PCR had 60 Vbeta and 13 Jbeta primers. Assay: immunoSEQ multiplex PCR; the TCRdb copy retains only in-frame clones and omits some. The sample records under 55,000 clones, around 80% being singletons. The study, taken as a whole, reports: In a later analysis, a missense DCLRE1C variant was linked to TCR beta V- and J-gene trimming.

The TCR was taken from a man between 25 and 39 years old in good health and CMV-seropositive. The source material was PBMCs.

The CDR3 DNA follows: TGTGCCAGCAGTGAATCCAGGAAACCGGGACAGGGAACTTATGGCTACACCTTC. This gives the protein CASSESRKPGQGTYGYTF. This chain links TRBV2 with TRBJ1-2, with TRBD1 identical over 9 bases. The germline gives CDR1 SNHLY, CDR2 FYNNEI. Germline trimming cut 2 bases from V and 5 bases from J; bases unmatched to any gene: 15. This CDR3 is built from 18 residues.